Following are 20 T cell receptor beta chains from one sample sequenced in a study of chemoradiotherapy in HPV16-positive cancers. Profiling relied on immunoSEQ multiplex PCR, and the TCRdb table lists in-frame clones only, not all of them. The table lists about 15,000 clones, approximately 90% of them singletons. The sample consisted of blood, taken from a patient who underwent chemoradiotherapy. These receptors originate from a human donor with HPV-associated anogenital cancer.

V usage is TRBV6-1 and J usage is TRBJ1-3, with D hard to call. Germline CDR1 and CDR2: MNHNS and SASEGT. The CDR3 contains 10 residues. CDR3: CAGVRNTIYF. CDR3 nucleotide sequence: TGTGCTGGGGTACGGAACACCATATATTTT.

The genes are TRBV7-9 and TRBJ2-3, with D maybe TRBD2 (6 bases). The V end was cut by 10 bases, the J end by 1 base, with 15 bases between. Germline CDR1 and CDR2: SEHNR and FQNEAQ (reference sequence). This CDR3 has 14 residues. The CDR3 loop is CATQEGGGTDTQYF. Written as DNA, the CDR3 is TGTGCCACCCAGGAGGGCGGGGGCACAGATACGCAGTATTTT.

V is TRBV7-9 and J is TRBJ1-2; D possibly corresponds to TRBD1 (5 bases). CDR3 length: 15 residues. V shed 1 base and J shed 8 bases, with 17 bases lying between them. The V gene's germline CDR1 is SEHNR and CDR2 FQNEAQ (reference sequence). CDR3 coding DNA: TGTGCCAGCAGCTTAGGGGGGGGTGAGAGGGAAGGCTACACCTTC. Encoded protein: CASSLGGGEREGYTF.

The chain employs TRBV15 and TRBJ2-1, with 12 bases fitting TRBD2. Germline loops: CDR1 LNHNV, CDR2 YYDKDF (reference sequence). The CDR3 runs to 17 residues. Trimming took 4 bases from V and 9 from J; bases not matched to a gene: 13. The CDR3 DNA follows: TGTGCCACCAGCACCGGGACTAGCGGGTGGCGGTTGACTGAGCAGTTCTTC. This gives the protein CATSTGTSGWRLTEQFF.

The gene calls are TRBV7-9 and TRBJ2-6; D gene uncertain. CDR3 size: 18 residues. The ends were cut back, 2 bases at V and 0 bases at J, with 14 bases in the middle. Germline loops: CDR1 SEHNR, CDR2 FQNEAQ (reference sequence). The CDR3 DNA reads TGTGCCAGCAGCTTATTAGGGAAGTCTCTCTCTGGGGCCAACGTCCTGACTTTC. It is translated as CASSLLGKSLSGANVLTF. Using reference TRBV7-9 and TRBJ2-6 for the parts outside the CDR3, the full variable domain is DTGVSQNPRHKITKRGQNVTFRCDPISEHNRLYWYRQTLGQGPEFLTYFQNEAQLEKSRLLSDRFSAERPKGSFSTLEIQRTEQGDSAMYLCASSLLGKSLSGANVLTFGAGSRLTVL.

The rearrangement uses TRBV6-1 and TRBJ1-1; tentatively, D is TRBD1 (5 bases). Per germline, CDR1 MNHNS and CDR2 SASEGT. V lost 3 bases, J lost 4 bases, and 9 bases lay in between. This CDR3 has 13 residues. CDR3 sequence reads: CASSDRDLTEAFF. CDR3 in DNA: TGTGCCAGCAGTGACAGGGACCTCACTGAAGCTTTCTTT.

V usage is TRBV27 and J usage is TRBJ1-5; 7 bases agree with TRBD1. This CDR3 is 16 amino acids long. Losses at the gene ends were 5 bases for V and 1 base for J; bases not matched to a gene: 8. Germline-derived CDR1 and CDR2 are MNHEY and SMNVEV (reference sequence). This chain's CDR3 is CASSGDSRGSNQPQHF. CDR3 nucleotide sequence: TGTGCCAGCAGTGGAGATTCCAGGGGGAGCAATCAGCCCCAGCATTTT.

This sequence joins TRBV9 and TRBJ1-1; TRBD1 is a possible D gene (5 bases). The germline gives CDR1 SGDLS, CDR2 YYNGEE. Deletions cut 0 bases from V and 2 bases from J, with 20 bases between. The CDR3 spans 18 residues. CDR3 sequence (DNA): TGTGCCAGCAGCGTAGATTGGTGGGCAGGGAGGAACAACACTGAAGCTTTCTTT. This encodes CASSVDWWAGRNNTEAFF.

The chain employs TRBV7-3 and TRBJ2-7, with no clear D. The V end was cut by 3 bases, the J end by 2 bases, with 8 bases between. This CDR3 comprises 13 residues. CDR1 and CDR2 (germline): SGHTA, FQGTGA. The CDR3 is CASSLTNTYEQYF. DNA of the CDR3: TGTGCCAGCAGCTTGACAAATACCTACGAGCAGTACTTC.

This clone appeared once. This chain uses TRBV9 with TRBJ1-6; D might be TRBD1 (6 bases). The CDR3 has 16 amino acids. Germline assignment: CDR1 SGDLS and CDR2 YYNGEE. Trimming cost V 4 bases and J 3 bases, with 14 bases left between them. The CDR3 is CASSTEDRFYNSPLHF. CDR3 sequence (DNA): TGTGCCAGCAGCACCGAGGACAGATTCTATAATTCACCCCTCCACTTT.

This chain connects TRBV30 to TRBJ1-5; 10 positions agree with TRBD1. V dropped 0 bases and J dropped 0; count of bases not matched to a gene: 14. The CDR3 consists of 20 residues. Per the germline V gene, CDR1 is GTSNPN and CDR2 is SVGIG (reference sequence). The CDR3 loop is CAWSVKVSGTGDYSNQPQHF. Written as DNA, the CDR3 is TGTGCCTGGAGTGTAAAGGTCTCCGGGACAGGGGATTATAGCAATCAGCCCCAGCATTTT.

The rearrangement joins TRBV6-4 to TRBJ1-2; tentatively, D is TRBD1 (5 bases). Looked up from germline, CDR1 is MRHNA and CDR2 is SNTAGT. This CDR3 has 12 residues. V lost 7 bases, J lost 7 bases, and 13 bases lay in between. The CDR3 is CASKRGPSGYTF. CDR3 bases: TGTGCCAGCAAGAGGGGTCCCAGTGGCTACACCTTC.

This clone has just a few counts. The CDR3 spells CASSISVYEQYF. In DNA, the CDR3 is TGTGCCAGCTCGATCTCCGTCTACGAGCAGTACTTC. V is TRBV18 and J is TRBJ2-7; no clear D gene. The germline gives CDR1 KGHSH, CDR2 LQKENI. CDR3 size: 12 residues. Trimming took 6 bases from V and 3 from J, leaving 9 bases between them. The full variable domain, completed using reference TRBV18 and TRBJ2-7, is NAGVMQNPRHLVRRRGQEARLRCSPMKGHSHVYWYRQLPEEGLKFMVYLQKENIIDESGMPKERFSAEFPKEGPSILRIQQVVRGDSAAYFCASSISVYEQYFGPGTRLTVT.

V is TRBV29-1 and J is TRBJ1-1, with a possible D match to TRBD1 (6 bases). CDR3 length: 12 amino acids. The germline CDR1 and CDR2 sequences are SQVTM and ANQGSEA. Trimming removed 4 bases from V and 6 bases from J, with 12 bases in between. The CDR3 DNA follows: TGCAGCGTTGTAGGGGGGCGCGCTGAAGCTTTCTTT. Translating it yields CSVVGGRAEAFF.

The rearrangement uses TRBV18 and TRBJ1-1; D not resolved. Germline V gene lookup returns CDR1 KGHSH and CDR2 LQKENI. This CDR3 is 14 amino acids long. V lost 2 bases, J lost 1 base, and 8 bases lay in between. This CDR3 reads CASSPVTRNTEAFF. The DNA of the CDR3 is TGTGCCAGCTCACCAGTCACGAGGAACACTGAAGCTTTCTTT.

This chain connects TRBV5-1 to TRBJ2-5, with a weak D call TRBD1 (5 bases). Germline CDR1 reads SGHRS; CDR2 reads YFSETQ. Trimming pared 4 bases from V and 7 bases from J, leaving 20 bases between. The CDR3 runs 15 residues. The CDR3 here is CASSPETHLGATQYF. In DNA form, the CDR3 reads TGCGCCAGCAGCCCCGAGACTCATCTTGGGGCGACCCAGTACTTC.

This clone has just a few counts. CDR3 sequence reads: CASSPNRVGTEAFF. The DNA for the CDR3 is TGTGCCAGCAGCCCTAACAGGGTCGGGACTGAAGCTTTCTTT. This chain links TRBV2 with TRBJ1-1, with a possible D match to TRBD1 (6 bases). This CDR3 comprises 14 residues. The germline gives CDR1 SNHLY, CDR2 FYNNEI. The ends were cut back, 6 bases at V and 5 bases at J, with 16 bases in the middle.

This chain uses TRBV7-8 with TRBJ2-1, with D perhaps matching TRBD1 (6 bases). Germline CDR1 SGHVS, CDR2 FQNEAQ. The CDR3 totals 16 residues. The V end lost 3 bases, the J end lost 4 bases, and 16 bases lay between the germline ends. CDR3 in amino acids: CASSLGAEWSYNEQFF. The CDR3 DNA follows: TGTGCCAGCAGCTTGGGGGCGGAGTGGTCTTACAATGAGCAGTTCTTC.

The rearrangement links TRBV29-1 to TRBJ2-2; tentatively, D is TRBD2 (6 bases). V was cut by 4 bases and J by 3 bases, with 9 bases left in between. CDR1 is SQVTM, CDR2 ANQGSEA, per germline. The CDR3 has 13 amino acids. This CDR3 reads CSVGGLDTGELFF. The CDR3 DNA reads as TGCAGCGTTGGGGGACTGGACACCGGGGAGCTGTTTTTT.

This clone was counted a single time. The CDR3 loop is CASSPQGVDEKLFF. The CDR3, as DNA: TGTGCCAGCAGCCCCCAGGGGGTTGATGAAAAACTGTTTTTT. The J gene is TRBJ1-4, the V gene TRBV9, with TRBD1 matching over 7 bases. This CDR3 region has 14 residues. The germline gives CDR1 SGDLS, CDR2 YYNGEE. After removal of 4 bases from V and 6 bases from J, the junction contained 6 bases not matched to a gene.